These 26 T cell receptor beta chains originate from one sample sequenced in a study of T cell responses to AZD1222 COVID-19 vaccine listed by TCRdb under 2021. Library preparation used the immunoSEQ multiplex PCR assay. TCRdb limited this immuneACCESS table to in-frame rearrangements with V and J called. A share of clones is missing; checked studies link under half to unresolved V genes, and the rest is unexplained. This sample comprises about 150,000 clones, roughly 85% of them detected only once. The ten top clones hold around 8.3% of the sample. The time point label on this specimen signifies: about 28 days (+/-7) after the second vaccine dose. Taken with the paper, the label for treatment or condition translates to: meningococcal conjugate vaccine given as trial control. The material was peripheral blood, obtained 28 days after the second dose of the MenACWY control vaccine. The source is an adult who received the MenACWY meningococcal vaccine as a control.

This sequence joins TRBV7-9 and TRBJ1-2, with a possible D match to TRBD1 (5 bases). The V and J ends lost 4 bases and 7 bases respectively, with 13 bases between them. The CDR3 loop spans 13 amino acids. From germline, CDR1 is SEHNR and CDR2 FQNEAQ (reference sequence). The CDR3 is CASSSTGGSGYTF. The CDR3 bases are TGTGCCAGCAGCTCCACAGGAGGATCTGGCTACACCTTC. Together with reference TRBV7-9 and TRBJ1-2, the CDR3 gives the full variable domain: DTGVSQNPRHKITKRGQNVTFRCDPISEHNRLYWYRQTLGQGPEFLTYFQNEAQLEKSRLLSDRFSAERPKGSFSTLEIQRTEQGDSAMYLCASSSTGGSGYTFGSGTRLTVV.

The chain carries TRBV6-6 and TRBJ1-3; D gene ambiguous. Germline lookup yields CDR1 MNHNY and CDR2 SVGAGI (reference sequence). The V and J ends lost 7 bases and 2 bases respectively, with 6 bases between them. The CDR3 is 12 residues long. The CDR3 bases are TGTGCCAGCAAAGACCCTGGAAACACCATATATTTT. Translated: CASKDPGNTIYF.

The J gene is TRBJ1-1, the V gene TRBV6-5, with 9 bases fitting TRBD1. Unmatched junction bases numbered 2, after V lost 2 bases and J lost 1 base. CDR1 is MNHEY and CDR2 is SVGAGI in the germline V gene. This CDR3 is 15 amino acids long. CDR3 loop: CASSYQGQGNTEAFF. Written as DNA, the CDR3 is TGTGCCAGCAGTTACCAGGGACAGGGGAACACTGAAGCTTTCTTT.

This chain uses TRBV28 with TRBJ2-5, with D perhaps TRBD2 (6 bases). The V gene's germline CDR1 is MDHEN and CDR2 SYDVKM. V lost 3 bases and J 1 base, leaving 12 bases between the germline ends. The CDR3 loop spans 15 amino acids. This chain's CDR3 is CASSFRASVQETQYF. CDR3 coding DNA: TGTGCCAGCAGTTTTAGGGCTAGCGTCCAAGAGACCCAGTACTTC.

The chain links TRBV2 to TRBJ1-2; D gene uncertain. CDR3 length equals 12 residues. CDR1 SNHLY and CDR2 FYNNEI come from the germline V gene. V lost 5 bases and J 6 bases, leaving 10 bases between the germline ends. The CDR3 nucleotides are TGTGCCAGCAGTTTAAGGACGGATGGCTACACCTTC. This codes for CASSLRTDGYTF.

The chain recombines TRBV7-6 with TRBJ2-2; D is perhaps TRBD1 or TRBD2 (6 bases each). Germline V gives CDR1 SGHVS, CDR2 FNYEAQ. The V and J ends lost 3 bases and 3 bases respectively, with 14 bases between them. There are 16 residues in the CDR3. In nucleotides, the CDR3 is TGTGCCAGCAGCTTGATCCGGGGGCGAGACACCGGGGAGCTGTTTTTT. Amino acid sequence: CASSLIRGRDTGELFF. Supplemented by reference TRBV7-6 and TRBJ2-2, the full variable domain reads GAGVSQSPRYKVTKRGQDVALRCDPISGHVSLYWYRQALGQGPEFLTYFNYEAQQDKSGLPNDRFSAERPEGSISTLTIQRTEQRDSAMYRCASSLIRGRDTGELFFGEGSRLTVL.

The rearrangement joins TRBV15 to TRBJ2-3; weak D call: TRBD1 (6 bases). The germline V gene has CDR1 LNHNV and CDR2 YYDKDF (reference sequence). V lost 5 bases and J 6 bases, leaving 21 bases between the germline ends. This CDR3 is built from 16 residues. The CDR3 DNA reads as TGTGCCACCAGCGGCCGGGACACCCCAAGCCCCGATACGCAGTATTTT. It specifies CATSGRDTPSPDTQYF.

The chain couples TRBV7-2 to TRBJ2-7; unclear D gene. Germline assignment: CDR1 SGHTA and CDR2 FQGNSA. This CDR3 region has 13 residues. V dropped 3 bases and J dropped 3 bases, with 9 bases sitting between them. This CDR3 reads CASSLDPSYEQYF. The CDR3 nucleotides are TGTGCCAGCAGCTTGGACCCTAGCTACGAGCAGTACTTC.

The chain has TRBV28 and TRBJ1-1; D gene ambiguous. Germline V gene lookup returns CDR1 MDHEN and CDR2 SYDVKM. The CDR3 loop spans 15 amino acids. Trimming left V 3 bases short and J 3 bases short, with 14 bases between. CDR3 nucleotide sequence: TGTGCCAGCAGTTTCCAACCGAGAGAGGACACTGAAGCTTTCTTT. The encoded protein is CASSFQPREDTEAFF. The full variable domain, with the rest looked up from reference TRBV28 and TRBJ1-1, is DVKVTQSSRYLVKRTGEKVFLECVQDMDHENMFWYRQDPGLGLRLIYFSYDVKMKEKGDIPEGYSVSREKKERFSLILESASTNQTSMYLCASSFQPREDTEAFFGQGTRLTVV.

V and J are TRBV7-2 and TRBJ1-3; 8 positions match TRBD1. J gave up 2 bases and V 6 bases, and 6 bases lay outside the gene matches. Germline V gene lookup returns CDR1 SGHTA and CDR2 FQGNSA. This CDR3 comprises 15 residues. The CDR3 protein is CASSRRTGTGNTIYF. CDR3 coding DNA: TGTGCCAGCAGTCGAAGGACAGGGACTGGAAACACCATATATTTT.

The V gene is TRBV5-1, the J gene TRBJ2-1; perhaps TRBD1 as D (6 bases). CDR1 and CDR2 from the germline V gene are SGHRS and YFSETQ. The CDR3 extends over 13 amino acids. Trimming removed 1 base from V and 5 bases from J, with 7 bases in between. The chain's CDR3 is CASSLRQDNEQFF. In DNA, the CDR3 is TGCGCCAGCAGCTTGCGACAGGACAATGAGCAGTTCTTC.

In its sample, this clone was seen once. The chain's CDR3 is CASSFQGAVSYGYTF. The CDR3 bases are TGCGCCAGCAGCTTTCAGGGGGCCGTGAGCTATGGCTACACCTTC. This chain uses TRBV5-1 with TRBJ1-2; 8 nucleotides line up with TRBD1. The CDR3 length is 15 residues. Germline CDR1 is SGHRS and CDR2 is YFSETQ. V gave up 2 bases and J gave up 4 bases; unmatched junction bases: 7.

Written as DNA, the CDR3 is TGTGCCAGCAGCCGGGTCAGAGGGATGGGCACAGATACGCAGTATTTT. This codes for CASSRVRGMGTDTQYF. V and J are TRBV7-9 and TRBJ2-3; weak D call: TRBD2 (5 bases). The CDR3 extends over 16 amino acids. V was clipped by 5 bases and J by 1 base, with 16 bases between them. CDR1 is SEHNR, CDR2 FQNEAQ, per germline (reference sequence). Drawing the rest from reference TRBV7-9 and TRBJ2-3, the complete variable domain is DTGVSQNPRHKITKRGQNVTFRCDPISEHNRLYWYRQTLGQGPEFLTYFQNEAQLEKSRLLSDRFSAERPKGSFSTLEIQRTEQGDSAMYLCASSRVRGMGTDTQYFGPGTRLTVL.

The V and J genes are TRBV2 and TRBJ2-7; D is uncertain. Trimming cost V 6 bases and J 4 bases, with 10 bases left between them. CDR1 is SNHLY, CDR2 FYNNEI, per germline. The length of the CDR3 is 12 residues. The DNA for the CDR3 is TGTGCCAGCAGAAACCGAGAATACGAGCAGTACTTC. This codes for CASRNREYEQYF.

The chain couples TRBV19 to TRBJ1-3, with D perhaps TRBD1 (6 bases). CDR1 and CDR2 (germline): LNHDA, SQIVND (reference sequence). The CDR3 has 14 residues. V was cut by 6 bases and J by 1 base, with 10 bases left in between. For the CDR3, the DNA is TGTGCCAGTAGCTTTACAGGGTCTGGAAACACCATATATTTT. Residues: CASSFTGSGNTIYF.

This clone appeared many times. The chain couples TRBV15 to TRBJ2-7; possible D gene TRBD1, 6 bases. This CDR3 spans 13 amino acids. Per the germline V gene, CDR1 is LNHNV and CDR2 is YYDKDF (reference sequence). V was clipped by 5 bases and J by 2 bases, with 10 bases between them. The CDR3 region has the DNA TGTGCCACCAGCCCCCGGGACACCTACGAGCAGTACTTC. Protein: CATSPRDTYEQYF. The variable domain in full, with the rest retrieved from reference TRBV15 and TRBJ2-7, is DAMVIQNPRYQVTQFGKPVTLSCSQTLNHNVMYWYQQKSSQAPKLLFHYYDKDFNNEADTPDNFQSRRPNTSFCFLDIRSPGLGDTAMYLCATSPRDTYEQYFGPGTRLTVT.

This chain links TRBV5-1 with TRBJ1-5; a possible D gene is TRBD1 (5 bases). Germline lookup yields CDR1 SGHRS and CDR2 YFSETQ. V was cut by 3 bases and J by 6 bases, with 13 bases left in between. This CDR3 is built from 14 residues. The CDR3 spells CASSYQGGGQPQHF. The DNA of the CDR3 is TGCGCCAGCAGCTATCAGGGAGGCGGTCAGCCCCAGCATTTT.

The chain uses TRBV6-5 and TRBJ1-6; possible D gene TRBD1, 5 bases. The CDR3 sequence is 14 residues long. Trimming took 2 bases from V and 10 from J, leaving 12 bases between them. Germline V gene lookup returns CDR1 MNHEY and CDR2 SVGAGI. CDR3 protein: CASSYTDTDSPLHF. The CDR3 DNA sequence: TGTGCCAGCAGTTACACGGACACGGACTCACCCCTCCACTTT.

This sequence joins TRBV11-2 and TRBJ2-7; D ambiguous. Trimming took 5 bases from V and 2 from J, leaving 19 bases between them. CDR3 length: 16 residues. CDR1 is SGHAT, CDR2 FQNNGV, per germline. CDR3 bases: TGTGCCAGCAGCCCTGGGGTCTTGCGGACCGCCTACGAGCAGTACTTC. Residues: CASSPGVLRTAYEQYF.

Only a few counts were recorded for this clone. The chain is built from TRBV27 and TRBJ1-3, with D maybe TRBD1 (5 bases). From germline, CDR1 is MNHEY and CDR2 SMNVEV (reference sequence). This CDR3 is built from 15 residues. Trimming stripped 0 bases from V and 2 bases from J, with 8 bases between. CDR3 coding DNA: TGTGCCAGCAGTTTATCGGGGGGAGCTGGAAACACCATATATTTT. The encoded protein is CASSLSGGAGNTIYF.

The chain is built from TRBV3-1 (or the pseudogene TRBV3-2) and TRBJ1-4; 7 nucleotides align to TRBD1. CDR1 is LGHDT, CDR2 YNNKEL, per germline (reference sequence). V lost 4 bases and J lost 5; bases outside the gene matches: 7. This CDR3 has 15 amino acids. Here the CDR3 DNA reads TGTGCCAGCAGCCCAACAGGGGCCCTAAATGAAAAACTGTTTTTT. Its protein product is CASSPTGALNEKLFF.

Concerning this clone: Within the sample, other DNA sequences also encode this same CDR3. The rearrangement uses TRBV7-9 and TRBJ1-1, with D hard to call. The germline V and J ends were trimmed by 1 base and 1 base, with 4 bases remaining between them. The germline CDR1 and CDR2 sequences are SEHNR and FQNEAQ (reference sequence). This CDR3 spans 13 amino acids. The CDR3 region has the DNA TGTGCCAGCAGCTTAGGCCAGAACACTGAAGCTTTCTTT. This translates into CASSLGQNTEAFF.

This chain links TRBV7-9 with TRBJ2-1, with D perhaps being TRBD1 or TRBD2 (5 bases each). Germline CDR1 is SEHNR and CDR2 is FQNEAQ (reference sequence). Trimming shortened V by 4 bases and J by 1 base, and 11 bases separated the two germline ends. There are 15 residues in the CDR3. CDR3 amino acids: CASSSGPRSYNEQFF. DNA for the CDR3: TGTGCCAGCAGCTCGGGACCTCGGTCCTACAATGAGCAGTTCTTC.

This clone was observed a single time. The V call is TRBV5-1, the J call TRBJ2-5; 8 bases match TRBD1. CDR3 length: 14 residues. V was pared by 4 bases and J by 1 base, with 3 bases of the junction left unmatched. The germline V gene has CDR1 SGHRS and CDR2 YFSETQ. CDR3 region: CASSVTGGQETQYF. The DNA for the CDR3 is TGCGCCAGCAGCGTTACAGGGGGCCAAGAGACCCAGTACTTC.

This clone appeared once. This chain uses TRBV3-1 (or the pseudogene TRBV3-2) with TRBJ2-4, with D possibly being TRBD1 (6 bases). Trimming removed 2 bases at V and 8 bases at J, with 13 bases between. Germline-derived CDR1 and CDR2 are LGHDT and YNNKEL (reference sequence). The CDR3 covers 14 residues. CDR3 amino acids: CASSQTGSVYIQYF. CDR3 nucleotide sequence: TGTGCCAGCAGCCAAACAGGGAGTGTATACATTCAGTACTTC.

CDR3 region: CATSPGPYNSPLHF. CDR3 sequence (DNA): TGTGCCACCAGTCCGGGACCATATAATTCACCCCTCCACTTT. V and J are TRBV24-1 and TRBJ1-6, with D possibly matching TRBD1 (5 bases). The CDR3 length is 14 residues. Germline values: CDR1 KGHDR, CDR2 SFDVKD. Trimming shortened V by 6 bases and J by 4 bases, and 9 bases separated the two germline ends.